This T cell receptor beta chain stems from a study of CD8 T cells in ankylosing spondylitis. This clonotype has more than one count but fewer than ten. Its target is not known. Making use of molecular barcodes, quantitative 5'-RACE generated TCR beta libraries. TCRdb ran MiXCR on the 5' RACE reads and lists one entry per CDR3 protein. Among 700,000 to 850,000 distinct CDR3 sequences listed, about 11% were seen once. V dropped 7 bases and J dropped 7 bases, with 9 bases sitting between them. Germline CDR1 is MNHEY and CDR2 is SVGEGT. The CDR3 has 11 residues. Study-wide points: There was a TCR beta motif, made of several highly homologous variants, that appeared characteristic of ankylosing spondylitis blood. The study looked at matched synovial fluid samples from ankylosing spondylitis patients. Disease-linked clones were reported to be significantly enriched there. Disease-linked clones were found to be CD8+ and relatively rare in peripheral blood.

Sequenced input: blood, either unsorted or a sorted T cell fraction (not recorded which). The source is a male donor with ankylosing spondylitis. The V call is TRBV6-2 or TRBV6-3, the J call TRBJ2-3, with D possibly TRBD2 on 6 matching bases. The CDR3 DNA follows: TGTGCCAGCACACGGGGGTATACGCAGTATTTT. Protein sequence: CASTRGYTQYF.